Presented here are 3 T cell receptor beta chains from one specimen sequenced in a study of cytomegalovirus exposure and HLA in healthy donors. PCR amplification relied on 60 Vbeta primers (plus 13 Jbeta primers). Sequencing was performed with immunoSEQ multiplex PCR; in TCRdb, only in-frame clones are kept and a portion is missing. This sample yields 150,000 to 180,000 clones, of which 70% to 90% are seen a single time; around 6% belongs to the top ten. The specimen was PBMCs. The source of these receptors is a middle-aged woman in good health and CMV-seropositive.

The J gene is TRBJ1-5, the V gene TRBV28; D is unresolved. Germline V gene data show CDR1 as MDHEN and CDR2 as SYDVKM. The V end lost 10 bases, the J end lost 2 bases, and 15 bases lay between the germline ends. CDR3 length: 14 residues. CDR3 loop: CATRRDGGNQPQHF. DNA of the CDR3: TGTGCCACGAGACGGGATGGTGGCAATCAGCCCCAGCATTTT.

The rearrangement uses TRBV4-1 and TRBJ2-1, with D possibly being TRBD2 (5 bases). Trimming took off 0 bases at V and 7 bases at J, with 10 bases between the two ends. This CDR3 is 14 amino acids long. Germline CDR1 and CDR2: MGHRA and YSYEKL. CDR3 DNA sequence: TGCGCCAGCAGCCAAGAAGGAACTAGGAATGAGCAGTTCTTC. This translates into CASSQEGTRNEQFF.

This clone was observed a single time. The V gene is TRBV5-1, the J gene TRBJ2-5, with D perhaps matching TRBD1 (5 bases). The CDR3 runs to 16 residues. V lost 3 bases and J 1 base, leaving 16 bases between the germline ends. Germline V gene sequence: CDR1 SGHRS, CDR2 YFSETQ. The CDR3 DNA follows: TGCGCCAGCAGCTCGACCGTCAGGGTGAGCCAAGAGACCCAGTACTTC. It encodes CASSSTVRVSQETQYF.